This entry is about one TCR beta chain. Its specificity is unknown. The data stem from a study of T cells in localized non-small cell lung cancer. Study-level findings and limits: Uninvolved adjacent lung had the highest recorded T cell clonality, with tumor below it. Tumor samples were not multi-region, leaving intratumor heterogeneity unexcluded.

Clones were read by immunoSEQ multiplex PCR, and TCRdb kept only the in-frame ones, dropping some. The profile shows tens of thousands of clones, 65% to 85% of them singletons. The CDR3 extends over 14 amino acids. Germline values: CDR1 MNHEY, CDR2 SVGAGI. The ends were cut back, 2 bases at V and 0 bases at J, with 4 bases in the middle. This TCR was sampled from a female donor over 55 with stage I lung adenocarcinoma. V and J are TRBV6-5 and TRBJ1-4, with D unclear. Sequencing was performed on peripheral blood, taken before any cancer treatment. CDR3 residues: CASSYRPTNEKLFF. The CDR3 DNA sequence: TGTGCCAGCAGTTACAGGCCAACTAATGAAAAACTGTTTTTT.